Listed below are T cell receptor beta chains from one sample, sequenced in a study of beta chain features in type 1 diabetes. TCRdb's copy holds only in-frame clones and misses some; the assay was immunoSEQ multiplex PCR. The table lists hundreds of thousands of clones, 17% of them singletons. The material sequenced was naive CD4+ T cells from blood. The receptors here all came from a woman in her late teens or twenties in good health. CDR3s include the opening cysteine and the closing phenylalanine or tryptophan. A D gene is named only where the DNA matches it firmly. Rows may omit the clone size; those that give it use once, few, many or a size class.

clone_size	j_call	d_call	v_call	cdr3_aa	cdr3_nt
few	TRBJ2-3	.	TRBV7-6	CASSLGLDTQYF	TGTGCCAGCAGCTTAGGGCTCGATACGCAGTATTTT
few	TRBJ1-3	.	TRBV13	CASSLGIRAGNTIYF	TGTGCCAGCAGCTTGGGGATCAGGGCTGGAAACACCATATATTTT
.	TRBJ1-2	TRBD1	TRBV27	CASSRMDRGHFGYTF	TGTGCCAGCAGTCGAATGGACAGGGGGCACTTTGGCTACACCTTC
.	TRBJ2-5	.	TRBV5-4	CASSQAVAETQYF	TGTGCCAGCAGCCAAGCCGTGGCGGAGACCCAGTACTTC
.	TRBJ2-2	TRBD1	TRBV2	CASGQENTGELFF	TGTGCCAGCGGACAGGAGAACACCGGGGAGCTGTTTTTT
.	TRBJ2-7	.	TRBV6-6	CASSSGGIREQYF	TGTGCCAGCAGTTCCGGTGGGATACGCGAGCAGTACTTC
few	TRBJ2-3	.	TRBV5-1	CASSTPNTDTQYF	TGCGCCAGCAGCACCCCTAACACAGATACGCAGTATTTT
few	TRBJ2-7	.	TRBV9	CASSHGQTYEQYF	TGTGCCAGCAGCCACGGACAGACCTACGAGCAGTACTTC
.	TRBJ2-5	.	TRBV19	CASSIDKGMETQYF	TGTGCCAGTAGTATAGATAAGGGGATGGAGACCCAGTACTTC
few	TRBJ2-3	.	TRBV10-3	CAIRAAGTDTQYF	TGTGCCATCAGAGCGGCCGGCACAGATACGCAGTATTTT
.	TRBJ2-1	.	TRBV7-2	CASSSDPTRNEQFF	TGTGCCAGCAGCTCAGACCCGACACGGAATGAGCAGTTCTTC
.	TRBJ2-1	.	TRBV7-2	CASSLAGGRYNEQFF	TGTGCCAGCAGCTTAGCGGGAGGAAGGTACAATGAGCAGTTCTTC
.	TRBJ2-7	TRBD1	TRBV29-1	CSAGPGQGYEQYF	TGCAGCGCCGGACCGGGACAGGGCTACGAGCAGTACTTC
few	TRBJ1-4	.	TRBV5-6	CASSLWAEKKLFF	TGTGCCAGCAGCTTATGGGCAGAAAAAAAACTGTTTTTT
.	TRBJ1-6	.	TRBV5-1	CASSLNESPLHF	TGCGCCAGCAGCTTAAATGAATCACCCCTCCACTTT
.	TRBJ2-1	TRBD2	TRBV10-3	CAISESSVAGDEQFF	TGTGCCATCAGTGAGTCGTCGGTAGCGGGAGATGAGCAGTTCTTC
.	TRBJ2-2	.	TRBV7-9	CASSLDGGNPGELFF	TGTGCCAGCAGCTTAGACGGCGGGAACCCCGGGGAGCTGTTTTTT
.	TRBJ1-4	.	TRBV18	CASSPRGAAEKLFF	TGTGCCAGCTCACCACGGGGGGCCGCGGAAAAACTGTTTTTT
few	TRBJ2-7	.	TRBV7-2	CASSFDRSYEQYF	TGTGCCAGCAGCTTCGACAGATCCTACGAGCAGTACTTC
.	TRBJ2-1	.	TRBV9	CASSVGLRGNEQFF	TGTGCCAGCAGCGTAGGCCTGAGGGGGAATGAGCAGTTCTTC
few	TRBJ2-7	TRBD2	TRBV10-3	CAIRDGTSGNYEQYF	TGTGCCATCAGGGACGGGACTAGCGGTAACTACGAGCAGTACTTC
.	TRBJ2-3	.	TRBV7-3	CASSPPGLGTQYF	TGTGCCAGCAGCCCCCCAGGGCTGGGTACGCAGTATTTT
few	TRBJ2-5	TRBD2	TRBV5-1	CASSLVASGQETQYF	TGCGCCAGCAGCTTGGTGGCTAGCGGGCAAGAGACCCAGTACTTC
few	TRBJ2-1	TRBD2	TRBV23-1	CASSHGTSGRGYEQFF	TGCGCCAGCAGTCACGGGACTAGCGGGAGGGGGTATGAGCAGTTCTTC
.	TRBJ2-2	TRBD1	TRBV11-3	CASSSAHTGVGTGELFF	TGTGCCAGCAGCTCTGCCCACACAGGGGTTGGCACCGGGGAGCTGTTTTTT
.	TRBJ2-7	.	TRBV28	CASSVGGVAEQYF	TGTGCCAGCAGTGTTGGCGGGGTGGCCGAGCAGTACTTC
.	TRBJ2-2	.	TRBV4-3	CASSQGLVLTGELFF	TGCGCCAGCAGCCAAGGGCTGGTACTTACCGGGGAGCTGTTTTTT
.	TRBJ2-1	.	TRBV5-1	CASSSPLGLLYNEQFF	TGCGCCAGCAGCTCCCCACTAGGACTCCTCTACAATGAGCAGTTCTTC
few	TRBJ2-2	.	TRBV2	CASSEAYSSNTGELFF	TGTGCCAGCAGTGAAGCGTATAGCTCGAACACCGGGGAGCTGTTTTTT
.	TRBJ2-2	.	TRBV9	CASSSRQGGPRDTGELFF	TGTGCCAGCAGCTCTCGCCAAGGGGGACCTCGGGACACCGGGGAGCTGTTTTTT
few	TRBJ1-1	.	TRBV2	CASSWMNTEAFF	TGTGCCAGCAGCTGGATGAACACTGAAGCTTTCTTT
.	TRBJ2-3	.	TRBV11-1	CASSLVVDTQYF	TGTGCCAGCAGCTTAGTGGTGGATACGCAGTATTTT
few	TRBJ2-2	.	TRBV4-3	CASSQVPILRTGELFF	TGCGCCAGCAGCCAAGTTCCCATTTTGAGAACCGGGGAGCTGTTTTTT
many	TRBJ1-2	.	TRBV7-9	CASSGGGGYTF	TGTGCCAGCAGCGGCGGTGGAGGCTACACCTTC
.	TRBJ1-2	.	TRBV15	CATSRDSGHYGYTF	TGTGCCACCAGCAGAGATTCGGGGCACTATGGCTACACCTTC
few	TRBJ1-2	.	TRBV6-6	CASSREMRGYTF	TGTGCCAGCAGTCGGGAAATGCGAGGCTACACCTTC